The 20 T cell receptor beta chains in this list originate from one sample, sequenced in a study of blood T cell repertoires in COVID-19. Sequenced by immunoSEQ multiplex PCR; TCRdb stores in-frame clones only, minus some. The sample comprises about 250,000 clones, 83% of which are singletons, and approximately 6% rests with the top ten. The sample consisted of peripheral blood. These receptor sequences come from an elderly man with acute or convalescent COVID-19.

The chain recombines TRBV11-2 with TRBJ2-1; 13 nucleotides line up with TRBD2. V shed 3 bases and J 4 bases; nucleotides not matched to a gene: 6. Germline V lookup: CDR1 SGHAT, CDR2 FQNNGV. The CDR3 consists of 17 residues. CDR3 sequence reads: CASSLVGTSGNYNEQFF. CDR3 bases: TGTGCCAGCAGCTTGGTTGGGACTAGCGGGAATTACAATGAGCAGTTCTTC.

In DNA form, the CDR3 reads TGCGCCAGCAGCGGGGGCCCGAGGGAGACCCAGTACTTC. It codes for CASSGGPRETQYF. The gene calls are TRBV5-1 and TRBJ2-5, with TRBD1 as a possible D gene (6 bases). Between the trimmed V and J ends, which lost 4 bases and 5 bases, there was a span of 12 bases. The germline gives CDR1 SGHRS, CDR2 YFSETQ. This CDR3 is built from 13 residues. Supplemented by reference TRBV5-1 and TRBJ2-5, the full variable domain reads KAGVTQTPRYLIKTRGQQVTLSCSPISGHRSVSWYQQTPGQGLQFLFEYFSETQRNKGNFPGRFSGRQFSNSRSEMNVSTLELGDSALYLCASSGGPRETQYFGPGTRLLVL.

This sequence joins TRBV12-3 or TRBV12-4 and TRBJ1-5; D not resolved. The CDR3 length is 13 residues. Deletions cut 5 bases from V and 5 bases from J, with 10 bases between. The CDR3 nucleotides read TGTGCCAGCAGTAACGGGTTTGATCAGCCCCAGCATTTT. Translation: CASSNGFDQPQHF.

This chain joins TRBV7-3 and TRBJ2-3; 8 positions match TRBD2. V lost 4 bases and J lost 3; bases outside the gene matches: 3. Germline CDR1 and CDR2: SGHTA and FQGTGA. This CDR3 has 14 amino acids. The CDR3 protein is CASSSTSATDTQYF. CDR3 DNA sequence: TGTGCCAGCAGCTCGACTAGCGCGACAGATACGCAGTATTTT.

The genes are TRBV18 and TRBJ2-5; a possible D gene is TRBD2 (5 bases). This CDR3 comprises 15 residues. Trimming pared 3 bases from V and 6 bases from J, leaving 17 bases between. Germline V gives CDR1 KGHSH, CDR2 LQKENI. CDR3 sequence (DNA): TGTGCCAGCTCACCGGGTAAGGGAGACTCAAAGACCCAGTACTTC. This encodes CASSPGKGDSKTQYF.

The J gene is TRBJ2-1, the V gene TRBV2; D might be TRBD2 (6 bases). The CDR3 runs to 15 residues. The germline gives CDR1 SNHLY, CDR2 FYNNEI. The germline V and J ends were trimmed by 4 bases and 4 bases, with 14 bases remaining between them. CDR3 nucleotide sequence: TGTGCCAGCAGTGCCCCCGGGACTGCGTACAATGAGCAGTTCTTC. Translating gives CASSAPGTAYNEQFF.

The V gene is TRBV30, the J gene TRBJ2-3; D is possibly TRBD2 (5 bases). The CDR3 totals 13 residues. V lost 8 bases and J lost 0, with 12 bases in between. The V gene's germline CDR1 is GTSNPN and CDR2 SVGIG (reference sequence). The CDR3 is CARAPGSTDTQYF. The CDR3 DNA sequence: TGTGCCCGGGCCCCGGGGAGCACAGATACGCAGTATTTT. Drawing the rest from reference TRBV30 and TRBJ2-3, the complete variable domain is SQTIHQWPATLVQPVGSPLSLECTVEGTSNPNLYWYRQAAGRGLQLLFYSVGIGQISSEVPQNLSASRPQDRQFILSSKKLLLSDSGFYLCARAPGSTDTQYFGPGTRLTVL.

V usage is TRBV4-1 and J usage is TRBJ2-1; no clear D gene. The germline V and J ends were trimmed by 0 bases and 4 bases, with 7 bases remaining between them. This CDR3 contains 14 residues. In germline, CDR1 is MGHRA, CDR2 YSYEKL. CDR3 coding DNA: TGCGCCAGCAGCCAAGAAACAGTGTACAATGAGCAGTTCTTC. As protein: CASSQETVYNEQFF.

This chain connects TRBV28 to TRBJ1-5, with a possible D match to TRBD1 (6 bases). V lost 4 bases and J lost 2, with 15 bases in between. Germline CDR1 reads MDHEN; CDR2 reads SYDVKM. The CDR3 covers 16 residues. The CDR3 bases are TGTGCCAGCAGTTCCCGGCAGGGGCGAGGCAATCAGCCCCAGCATTTT. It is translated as CASSSRQGRGNQPQHF.

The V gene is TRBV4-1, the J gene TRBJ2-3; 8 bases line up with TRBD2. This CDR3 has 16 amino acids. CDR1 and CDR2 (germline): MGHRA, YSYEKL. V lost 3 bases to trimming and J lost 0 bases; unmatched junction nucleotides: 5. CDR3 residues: CASSQVSGISTDTQYF. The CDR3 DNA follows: TGCGCCAGCAGCCAGGTTAGCGGGATTAGCACAGATACGCAGTATTTT.

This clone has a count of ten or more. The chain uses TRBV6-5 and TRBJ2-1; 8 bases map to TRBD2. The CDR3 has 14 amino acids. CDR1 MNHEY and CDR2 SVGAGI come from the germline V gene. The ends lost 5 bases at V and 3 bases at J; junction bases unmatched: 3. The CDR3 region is CASSRLAGYNEQFF. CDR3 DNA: TGTGCCAGCAGTCGTCTAGCGGGCTACAATGAGCAGTTCTTC.

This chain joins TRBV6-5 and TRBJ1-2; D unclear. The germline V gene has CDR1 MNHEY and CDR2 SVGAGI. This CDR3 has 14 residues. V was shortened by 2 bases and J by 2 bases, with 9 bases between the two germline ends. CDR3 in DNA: TGTGCCAGCAGTTACAGCCCACTGAACTATGGCTACACCTTC. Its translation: CASSYSPLNYGYTF.

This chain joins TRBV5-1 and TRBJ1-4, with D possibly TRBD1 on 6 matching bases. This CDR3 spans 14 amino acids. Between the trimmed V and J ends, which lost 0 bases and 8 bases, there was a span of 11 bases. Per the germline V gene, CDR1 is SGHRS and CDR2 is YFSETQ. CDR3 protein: CASSLGTDAEKLFF. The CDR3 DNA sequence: TGCGCCAGCAGCTTGGGGACAGACGCAGAAAAACTGTTTTTT.

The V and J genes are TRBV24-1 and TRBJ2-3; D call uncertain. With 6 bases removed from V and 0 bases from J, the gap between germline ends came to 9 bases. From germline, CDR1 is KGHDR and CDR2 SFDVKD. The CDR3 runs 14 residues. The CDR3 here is CATSSSASTDTQYF. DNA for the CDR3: TGTGCCACCAGTTCCAGTGCTAGCACAGATACGCAGTATTTT.

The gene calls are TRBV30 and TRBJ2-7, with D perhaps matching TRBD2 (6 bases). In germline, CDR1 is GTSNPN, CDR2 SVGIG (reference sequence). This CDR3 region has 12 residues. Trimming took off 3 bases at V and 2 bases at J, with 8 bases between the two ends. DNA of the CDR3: TGTGCCTGGAGCCCGGGGGCCTACGAGCAGTACTTC. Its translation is CAWSPGAYEQYF.

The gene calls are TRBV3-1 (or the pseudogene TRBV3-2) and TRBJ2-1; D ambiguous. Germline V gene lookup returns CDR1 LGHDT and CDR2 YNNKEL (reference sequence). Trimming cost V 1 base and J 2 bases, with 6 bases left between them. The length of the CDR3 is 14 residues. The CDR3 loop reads CASSQGRAYNEQFF. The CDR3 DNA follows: TGTGCCAGCAGCCAAGGACGGGCCTACAATGAGCAGTTCTTC.

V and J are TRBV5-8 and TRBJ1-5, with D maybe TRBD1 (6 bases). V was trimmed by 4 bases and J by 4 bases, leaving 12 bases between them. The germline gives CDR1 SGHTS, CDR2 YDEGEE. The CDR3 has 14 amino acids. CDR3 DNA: TGTGCCAGCAGCCGCGGACAGCTAAATCAGCCCCAGCATTTT. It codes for CASSRGQLNQPQHF.

For the CDR3, the DNA is TGTGCCAGCAGCTTAGAGGTAGATGAGCAGTTCTTC. Translated, it gives CASSLEVDEQFF. The chain is built from TRBV5-5 and TRBJ2-1; no definite D call. This CDR3 comprises 12 residues. The germline V and J ends were trimmed by 2 bases and 8 bases, with 8 bases remaining between them. CDR1 SGHKS and CDR2 YYEKEE come from the germline V gene (reference sequence).

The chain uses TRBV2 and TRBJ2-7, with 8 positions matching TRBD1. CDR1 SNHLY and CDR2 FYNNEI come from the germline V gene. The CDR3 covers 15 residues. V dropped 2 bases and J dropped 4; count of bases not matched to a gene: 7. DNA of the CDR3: TGTGCCAGCAGTGAACAAGTCAGGGGGCGGTACGAGCAGTACTTC. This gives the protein CASSEQVRGRYEQYF.

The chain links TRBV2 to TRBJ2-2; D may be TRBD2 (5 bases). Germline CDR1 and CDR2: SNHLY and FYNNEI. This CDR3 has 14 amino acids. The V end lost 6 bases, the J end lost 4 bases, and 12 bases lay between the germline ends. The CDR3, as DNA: TGTGCCAGCAGATTCCTAGCTTCCACCGGGGAGCTGTTTTTT. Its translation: CASRFLASTGELFF. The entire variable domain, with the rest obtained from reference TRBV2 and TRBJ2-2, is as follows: EPEVTQTPSHQVTQMGQEVILRCVPISNHLYFYWYRQILGQKVEFLVSFYNNEISEKSEIFDDQFSVERPDGSNFTLKIRSTKLEDSAMYFCASRFLASTGELFFGEGSRLTVL.